This TCR beta chain was recovered during a study of T-cell reconstitution after alpha-beta-depleted transplantation in children (dated by TCRdb to 2016 to 2017). With respect to the entire study: The study quantitatively tracked T-cell immune reconstitution after TCRalphabeta/CD19-depleted allogeneic hematopoietic cell transplantation in children using TCR repertoire profiling.

With respect to this clonotype: Its antigen is currently not known. Base qualities are missing; no much larger clone stands one base away.

The library was generated by PCR. The run used an Illumina HiSeq 2500. Molecular barcoding was employed in the preparation of TCR libraries, with unique molecular identifiers being used to normalize TCRbeta repertoire quantification. TCRdb applied fastp at Q25 and MiXCR to the public reads, then kept only in-frame beta chains. All rows with the same CDR3 protein become a single entry with the most common DNA and genes. For this sample there are about 540,000 distinct CDR3 sequences; about a sixth appear just once. The ten most abundant clones make up approximately 3% of the sample. V gives up 1 base and J gives up 2 bases, and the segment between their germline ends measures 10 bases. CDR1 and CDR2 were assigned from the germline V gene as SGHDT and YYEEEE. The CDR3 goes from the cysteine to the phenylalanine over 14 residues. Only the CDR3 region is kept as DNA, spanning 42 bases read in frame from base 1.

This clonotype originated in a human donor who donated a stem cell graft to a child with acute lymphoblastic leukemia. Sequenced material: PBMCs from the stem cell graft donor, taken from the stem cell graft. The chain employs TRBV5-6 and TRBJ2-7; the D gene lacks a confident call. The CDR3 here reads CASSLSLVTYEQYF. The DNA is TGTGCCAGCAGCTTGTCTCTTGTGACCTACGAGCAGTACTTC.